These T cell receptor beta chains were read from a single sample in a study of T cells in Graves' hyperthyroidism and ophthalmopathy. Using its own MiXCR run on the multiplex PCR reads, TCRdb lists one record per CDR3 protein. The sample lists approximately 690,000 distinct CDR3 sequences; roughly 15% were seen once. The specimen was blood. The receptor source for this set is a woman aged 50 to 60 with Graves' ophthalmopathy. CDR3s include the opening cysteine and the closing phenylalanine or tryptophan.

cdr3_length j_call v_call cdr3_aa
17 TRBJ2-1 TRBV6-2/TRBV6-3 CASSYHLAVPSYNEQFF
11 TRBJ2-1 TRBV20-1 CSAETSGEQFF
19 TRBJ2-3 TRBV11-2 CATSDPTAAREYGTDTQYF
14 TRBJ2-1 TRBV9 CASSFGGVWDEQFF
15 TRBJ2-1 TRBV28 CASSLLRAIYNEQFF
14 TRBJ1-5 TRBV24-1 CATKQGGGNQPQHF
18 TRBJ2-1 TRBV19 CASSMTGTSGATYNEQFF
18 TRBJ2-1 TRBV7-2 CASSLALGAGNPYNEQFF
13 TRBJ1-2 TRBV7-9 CASSHRQGNGYTF
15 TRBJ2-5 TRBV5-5 CASSPDRGRSETQYF
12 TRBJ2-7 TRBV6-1 CATREGGYEQYF
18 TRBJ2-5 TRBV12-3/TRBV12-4 CASSSPGLAGPYQETQYF
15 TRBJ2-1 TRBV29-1 CSVEDLWGRFNEQFF
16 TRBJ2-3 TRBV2 CASSKDPGLVADTQYF
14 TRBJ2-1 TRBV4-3 CASSQDVYANEQFF
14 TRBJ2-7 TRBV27 CASSPRGQGYEQYF
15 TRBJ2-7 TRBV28 CASSLLLADSYEQYF
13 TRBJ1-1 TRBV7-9 CASSGMVNTEAFF
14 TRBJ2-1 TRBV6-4 CASSEGVSGREQFF
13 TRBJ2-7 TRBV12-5 CASGLVRGGEQYF
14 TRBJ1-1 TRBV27 CASSLNSMNTEAFF
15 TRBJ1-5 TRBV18 CASSPSTGTGQPQHF